These 27 T cell receptor beta chains share one sample of origin, sequenced in a study of blood T cell repertoires in COVID-19. Repertoires were generated with immunoSEQ multiplex PCR, while TCRdb's copy carries only in-frame clones and drops some. In the table there are 100,000 or so clones, about 76% of which are singletons. Sequencing was performed on peripheral blood. The receptors shown here come from an elderly man with acute or convalescent COVID-19.

This rearrangement joins TRBV4-2 to TRBJ2-7; 10 bases line up with TRBD2. Germline V gives CDR1 LGHNA, CDR2 YNFKEQ. With V trimmed by 0 bases and J by 3 bases, 8 bases remained unmatched. The CDR3 runs 17 residues. The CDR3 here is CASSQDSLTSGYYEQYF. The CDR3 DNA reads TGTGCCAGCAGCCAAGATTCATTGACTAGCGGGTACTACGAGCAGTACTTC.

J is TRBJ1-2 and V is TRBV7-2, with D uncertain. CDR3 length: 14 residues. Germline V gene sequence: CDR1 SGHTA, CDR2 FQGNSA. Trimming pared 1 base from V and 5 bases from J, leaving 11 bases between. This CDR3 reads CASSLGSGDYGYTF. CDR3 sequence (DNA): TGTGCCAGCAGCTTAGGATCCGGAGATTATGGCTACACCTTC.

The chain recombines TRBV6-5 with TRBJ1-6; 8 nucleotides agree with TRBD1. V dropped 8 bases and J dropped 6; count of bases not matched to a gene: 6. Germline V gene lookup returns CDR1 MNHEY and CDR2 SVGAGI. This CDR3 comprises 14 residues. DNA of the CDR3: TGTGCCAGCCTAAGGACAGGGACTAATTCACCCCTCCACTTT. Translating it yields CASLRTGTNSPLHF.

This clone was detected only a few times. The J gene is TRBJ1-6, the V gene TRBV6-5, with D hard to call. Germline values: CDR1 MNHEY, CDR2 SVGAGI. The CDR3 runs 13 residues. Between the trimmed V and J ends, which lost 2 bases and 8 bases, there was a span of 7 bases. The DNA of the CDR3 is TGTGCCAGCAGTTACACGAGGGATTCACCCCTCCACTTT. As protein: CASSYTRDSPLHF.

The chain has TRBV14 and TRBJ2-1, with TRBD2 matching over 12 bases. There are 17 residues in the CDR3. Losses at the gene ends were 6 bases for V and 7 bases for J; bases not matched to a gene: 13. CDR1 and CDR2 from the germline V gene are SGHDN and FVKESK. The DNA for the CDR3 is TGTGCCAGCAGTCCACTTTTGACTAGCGGGAGTCGGAATGAGCAGTTCTTC. The encoded protein is CASSPLLTSGSRNEQFF.

This chain links TRBV5-1 with TRBJ2-3; no definite D call. The CDR3 has 13 residues. Trimming pared 7 bases from V and 4 bases from J, leaving 13 bases between. The germline CDR1 and CDR2 sequences are SGHRS and YFSETQ. This CDR3 is CASSSHHADTQYF. CDR3 DNA sequence: TGCGCCAGCTCATCACACCACGCAGATACGCAGTATTTT.

The chain links TRBV4-1 to TRBJ2-2; 9 nucleotides agree with TRBD1. The CDR3 sequence is 15 residues long. The germline V gene has CDR1 MGHRA and CDR2 YSYEKL. V gave up 4 bases and J gave up 5 bases; unmatched junction bases: 5. The CDR3 loop reads CASSLWTGVTGELFF. The DNA for the CDR3 is TGCGCCAGCAGCCTGTGGACAGGGGTTACCGGGGAGCTGTTTTTT.

The rearrangement links TRBV7-9 to TRBJ2-3; 8 nucleotides align to TRBD2. This CDR3 has 15 residues. Germline V gene data show CDR1 as SEHNR and CDR2 as FQNEAQ (reference sequence). After removal of 2 bases from V and 0 bases from J, the junction contained 1 base not matched to a gene. In DNA form, the CDR3 reads TGTGCCAGCAGCTTACTAGCGGGTAGCACAGATACGCAGTATTTT. Its translation: CASSLLAGSTDTQYF.

The genes are TRBV7-2 and TRBJ2-5; D remains unclear. Between the trimmed V and J ends, which lost 3 bases and 2 bases, there was a span of 10 bases. The CDR3 is 14 amino acids. Looked up from germline, CDR1 is SGHTA and CDR2 is FQGNSA. The CDR3 here is CASSFNSGQETQYF. CDR3 in DNA: TGTGCCAGCAGCTTCAACTCAGGACAAGAGACCCAGTACTTC.

The CDR3 sequence is CASSFMNTEAFF. CDR3 DNA: TGTGCCAGCAGTTTTATGAACACTGAAGCTTTCTTT. The rearrangement links TRBV12-3 or TRBV12-4 to TRBJ1-1; D unclear. The CDR3 is made up of 12 amino acids. Trimming took off 3 bases at V and 0 bases at J, with 2 bases between the two ends.

The chain employs TRBV14 and TRBJ2-3; possible D gene TRBD1, 6 bases. This CDR3 has 16 amino acids. Germline V lookup: CDR1 SGHDN, CDR2 FVKESK. Trimming removed 4 bases at V and 4 bases at J, with 18 bases between. DNA of the CDR3: TGTGCCAGCAGCCGAGATCCGGGACACGGCGCAGATACGCAGTATTTT. This sequence encodes CASSRDPGHGADTQYF.

The chain links TRBV27 to TRBJ2-7; TRBD2 aligns across 12 bases. The CDR3 sequence is 16 residues long. Germline CDR1 MNHEY, CDR2 SMNVEV (reference sequence). Losses at the gene ends were 5 bases for V and 0 bases for J; bases not matched to a gene: 5. The CDR3 protein is CASSAPTSGSSYEQYF. For the CDR3, the DNA is TGTGCCAGCAGTGCCCCGACTAGCGGGAGCTCCTACGAGCAGTACTTC.

This chain uses TRBV7-2 with TRBJ1-1, with 7 bases aligning to TRBD1. Germline V gene data show CDR1 as SGHTA and CDR2 as FQGNSA. The ends lost 0 bases at V and 1 base at J; junction bases unmatched: 5. CDR3 size: 16 residues. The CDR3 coding sequence is TGTGCCAGCAGCTTAGCAGGGGGCGGGTGGAACACTGAAGCTTTCTTT. It codes for CASSLAGGGWNTEAFF.

This clone has a handful of counts. The chain recombines TRBV29-1 with TRBJ2-1; D is unclear. V was cut by 1 base and J by 3 bases, with 13 bases left in between. This CDR3 contains 15 residues. The germline V gene has CDR1 SQVTM and CDR2 ANQGSEA. CDR3 DNA: TGCAGCGTTGAAGGTCACGGTGCATACTACAATGAGCAGTTCTTC. It codes for CSVEGHGAYYNEQFF.

This clone was recorded many times. The chain recombines TRBV19 with TRBJ1-1; D might be TRBD1 (6 bases). Per germline, CDR1 LNHDA and CDR2 SQIVND (reference sequence). The V end was cut by 3 bases, the J end by 8 bases, with 19 bases between. The CDR3 is 15 residues long. Written as DNA, the CDR3 is TGTGCCAGTAGTATTCGCCCAGGGGTAGGGGCGGAAGCTTTCTTT. Translation gives CASSIRPGVGAEAFF.

The chain has TRBV18 and TRBJ2-3; 8 nucleotides align to TRBD2. V was clipped by 0 bases and J by 5 bases; unmatched bases: 7. The CDR3 covers 16 residues. Germline-derived CDR1 and CDR2 are KGHSH and LQKENI. The CDR3 nucleotides are TGTGCCAGCTCACCACCGAGCGGGAGAAGAGGAGATACGCAGTATTTT. This gives the protein CASSPPSGRRGDTQYF.

Only a few counts were recorded for this clone. This chain connects TRBV14 to TRBJ1-3; 7 nucleotides align to TRBD1. The CDR3 length is 15 residues. From germline, CDR1 is SGHDN and CDR2 FVKESK. Trimming cost V 6 bases and J 0 bases; bases outside gene matches: 5. This chain's CDR3 is CASSRQGFSGNTIYF. DNA of the CDR3: TGTGCCAGCAGTCGACAGGGATTCTCTGGAAACACCATATATTTT.

The chain employs TRBV7-9 and TRBJ2-3, with 10 bases matching TRBD1. The CDR3 runs to 17 residues. Looked up from germline, CDR1 is SEHNR and CDR2 is FQNEAQ (reference sequence). J was trimmed by 6 bases and V by 2 bases; bases with no gene match: 11. The DNA for the CDR3 is TGTGCCAGCAGCTTACGTTTATGGGACAGGGGATACGATACGCAGTATTTT. This translates into CASSLRLWDRGYDTQYF.

This clone was seen only once. V is TRBV6-6 and J is TRBJ2-1; D is perhaps TRBD2 (6 bases). From germline, CDR1 is MNHNY and CDR2 SVGAGI (reference sequence). The CDR3 is made up of 13 amino acids. The ends were cut back, 4 bases at V and 7 bases at J, with 11 bases in the middle. CDR3 DNA: TGTGCCAGCAGTTGGGACTCCACAAATGAGCAGTTCTTC. This translates into CASSWDSTNEQFF.

The V and J genes are TRBV6-6 and TRBJ1-5; 8 nucleotides match TRBD1. The CDR3 totals 14 residues. The V and J ends lost 2 bases and 5 bases, in that order; junction bases with no gene match: 2. Per the germline V gene, CDR1 is MNHNY and CDR2 is SVGAGI (reference sequence). The CDR3 reads CASSYGQGYQPQHF. The CDR3 nucleotides read TGTGCCAGCAGTTACGGACAGGGATATCAGCCCCAGCATTTT.

The gene calls are TRBV5-5 and TRBJ1-5; a possible D gene is TRBD1 (5 bases). This CDR3 comprises 15 residues. The V end was cut by 0 bases, the J end by 3 bases, with 10 bases between. CDR1 and CDR2 from the germline V gene are SGHKS and YYEKEE (reference sequence). CDR3: CASSLVGRFNQPQHF. In DNA, the CDR3 is TGTGCCAGCAGCTTGGTGGGGCGGTTCAATCAGCCCCAGCATTTT. Variable domain in full (rest from reference TRBV5-5 and TRBJ1-5): DAGVTQSPTHLIKTRGQQVTLRCSPISGHKSVSWYQQVLGQGPQFIFQYYEKEERGRGNFPDRFSARQFPNYSSELNVNALLLGDSALYLCASSLVGRFNQPQHFGDGTRLSIL.

The J gene is TRBJ2-7, the V gene TRBV5-1; 10 bases agree with TRBD2. V gave up 1 base and J gave up 11 bases; unmatched junction bases: 9. The germline V gene encodes CDR1 SGHRS and CDR2 YFSETQ. This CDR3 has 14 amino acids. The CDR3 here is CASSLFLAGVEEYF. CDR3 bases: TGCGCCAGCAGCTTGTTCCTAGCGGGAGTGGAGGAGTACTTC.

The chain recombines TRBV5-1 with TRBJ1-2; D is unresolved. The germline V gene encodes CDR1 SGHRS and CDR2 YFSETQ. Trimming took 2 bases from V and 0 from J, leaving 8 bases between them. The CDR3 runs 14 residues. The CDR3 spells CASSLQTTNYGYTF. In nucleotides, the CDR3 is TGCGCCAGCAGCTTACAGACCACTAACTATGGCTACACCTTC.

The chain carries TRBV7-2 and TRBJ1-6; the match to TRBD1 covers 9 bases. The V segment lost 2 bases and the J segment 6 bases; nucleotides outside the gene matches: 5. The CDR3 length is 16 residues. Per germline, CDR1 SGHTA and CDR2 FQGNSA. For the CDR3, the DNA is TGTGCCAGCAGCTTAACGTGGGACAGGGTTAATTCACCCCTCCACTTT. This translates into CASSLTWDRVNSPLHF.

The chain employs TRBV5-1 and TRBJ1-6; D possibly corresponds to TRBD1 (6 bases). The CDR3 sequence is 12 residues long. Trimming left V 2 bases short and J 16 bases short, with 13 bases between. Germline V CDR1 and CDR2: SGHRS, YFSETQ. The CDR3 nucleotides read TGCGCCAGCAGCTTAGAGGACAGACGTCTCCACTTT. This translates into CASSLEDRRLHF.

The gene calls are TRBV18 and TRBJ2-7; 8 bases fit TRBD1. This CDR3 is 16 amino acids long. Looked up from germline, CDR1 is KGHSH and CDR2 is LQKENI. After removal of 3 bases from V and 2 bases from J, the junction contained 9 bases not matched to a gene. The CDR3 DNA reads as TGTGCCAGCTCACCGTACCCCGGGACAGGCCCCTACGAGCAGTACTTC. Translated, it gives CASSPYPGTGPYEQYF. The entire variable domain, with the rest obtained from reference TRBV18 and TRBJ2-7, is as follows: NAGVMQNPRHLVRRRGQEARLRCSPMKGHSHVYWYRQLPEEGLKFMVYLQKENIIDESGMPKERFSAEFPKEGPSILRIQQVVRGDSAAYFCASSPYPGTGPYEQYFGPGTRLTVT.

About this clone: Other nucleotide sequences in the sample specify the same CDR3. V usage is TRBV5-1 and J usage is TRBJ2-1, with TRBD1 matching 7 bases. The ends lost 2 bases at V and 4 bases at J; junction bases unmatched: 3. Per germline, CDR1 SGHRS and CDR2 YFSETQ. This CDR3 spans 14 amino acids. CDR3 region: CASSLQGPYNEQFF. DNA of the CDR3: TGCGCCAGCAGCTTACAGGGGCCATACAATGAGCAGTTCTTC.